This TCR beta chain was sequenced during a study of spatial heterogeneity in lung cancer (dated by TCRdb to the late 2010s). In terms of the full investigation: The donors were some 72 patients from the lung TRACERx cohort who had early-stage, untreated non-small cell lung cancer. Follow-up PBMC samples were sequenced whenever available, with a median time to follow-up of approximately 23 months after resection. The study quantitatively compared TCR alpha and beta repertoires across multiple tumor regions, matched nontumor lung and blood in non-small cell lung cancer. At surgery, hundreds of tumor regions, almost 65 matched nontumor lung samples and 56 PBMC samples were TCR-sequenced for both alpha and beta chains. Nonsynonymous mutation counts, determined by whole-exome sequencing of tumor tissue, were related to TCR repertoire features. In the raw uncorrected reads, each unique combination of TCR and UMI appeared more than ten times on average. More beta-chain than alpha-chain transcripts were consistently detected, likely reflecting higher beta-chain transcript abundance.

The intended sense of this specimen's time point label: blood at routine non-recurrence follow-up after resection. Without any cell sorting, TCR sequencing was performed on whole RNA extracted either from tumor and nontumor lung tissue or from cryopreserved PBMC samples. Only patients with enough RNA available from two or more tumor regions were chosen for TCR sequencing. Broad study findings and their caveats: Confirming at a functional level the hypothesis that regional TCRs recognize regional mutations was considered to require additional single-cell paired TCR alpha and beta sequencing. Comparisons of baseline and follow-up blood repertoires included only about 15 patients. Ubiquitous expanded tumor TCRs showed up in blood more often at tumor resection than at routine follow-up.

Libraries came from 5' RACE. Sequencing was performed on a NextSeq 500. To allow correction of PCR and sequencing errors, the TCR library protocol tagged every TCR cDNA molecule with a unique molecular identifier. The authors' analysis ran thus. TCR identification, UMI-based error correction and CDR3 extraction were performed with Decombinator tools. Expanded TCRs were defined as those above a frequency of 2 per 1,000, corresponding to the top 1% of the tumor frequency distribution. Renyi diversity was computed with the R vegan package after each repertoire had been subsampled 100 times to 5,000 TCRs. To build CDR3 similarity networks, amino acid triplet string-kernel similarity was used, and CDR3s were connected when their pairwise similarity was above 0.82. TCRdb reanalyzed the raw reads on its own, using fastp at Q25 for trimming and MiXCR for clone calling, and kept in-frame beta chains. Each entry merges the rows of one CDR3 protein and shows their most common DNA and genes. TCRdb, not the authors, supplied the V and J calls. For this sample the table gives fewer than 45,000 distinct CDR3 sequences, of which roughly 10% were detected only once. The ten largest clonotypes hold more than 15% of the sample.

This clonotype has a handful of counts. It lacks a known antigen. No base quality information exists; no much larger clone differs at one position. The CDR3 measures 13 amino acids from cysteine to phenylalanine. Only the CDR3 portion is preserved as DNA: 39 bases, with reading frame beginning at the first base. V is reduced by 4 bases and J by 5 bases, leaving a spacing of 14 bases between them. The germline V gene specifies SQVTM as CDR1 and ANQGSEA as CDR2. This TCR was recovered from a female donor with early-stage non-small cell lung cancer. The sequence is built from TRBV29-1 and TRBJ1-1; matching of 6 bases hints at TRBD1 as the D gene. The material was PBMCs, obtained at follow-up. CDR3 region: CSVGNRVLTEAFF. Here is the DNA: TGCAGCGTTGGGAACAGGGTGTTGACTGAAGCTTTCTTT.